The present T cell receptor (beta chain) was sequenced within a study of T-cell memory formation after mild COVID-19. Across the study: Largely donor-specific sequence clusters came from a couple of donors.

V dropped 6 bases and J dropped 5 bases, with 17 bases sitting between them. This CDR3 contains 14 residues. Ten or more counts support this clonotype. Using constant-segment primers, 5'RACE produced TCR alpha and TCR beta cDNA libraries carrying sample barcodes and UMIs. TCRdb re-derived calls from the 5' RACE reads in MiXCR, one entry per CDR3 protein. The sample records a few hundred thousand distinct CDR3 sequences, 20% to 25% being singletons. Source material: PBMCs or a T cell subset sorted from them (not recorded which). The genes are TRBV12-3 or TRBV12-4 and TRBJ2-7; D not certain. The sequence was obtained from an adult woman who had mild COVID-19 (a few samples of this study predate the infection). Cell type and time point are not known. The CDR3 loop reads CASSSNPPLNEQYF. The CDR3 coding sequence is TGTGCCAGCAGCTCCAACCCCCCCCTCAACGAGCAGTACTTC.